The next 2 T cell receptor beta chains were all read from a single sample in a study of CD8+CD57+ T cells in acquired aplastic anemia. Patients who underwent sequencing had shown CD8+CD57+ cell expansion by flow cytometry. Profiling of TCR beta VDJ combinations and CDR3 sequences used genomic DNA as template. TCRdb re-called the reads with MiXCR, one entry per CDR3 protein. The data show approximately 190,000 distinct CDR3 sequences, more than 45% seen once. The source material was sorted CD4+, CD8+, or CD8+CD57+ T cells (not recorded which) from PBMCs. These receptors all come from a human donor with aplastic anemia.

This chain links TRBV5-1 with TRBJ2-2; no firm D call. V shed 4 bases and J shed 8 bases, with 15 bases lying between them. The length of the CDR3 is 14 residues. In germline, CDR1 is SGHRS, CDR2 YFSETQ. DNA for the CDR3: TGCGCCAGCAGCCACAGCCGGCAGTTTGGGGAGCTGTTTTTT. It specifies CASSHSRQFGELFF.

The chain employs TRBV5-1 and TRBJ1-4; possibly TRBD1 for D (5 bases). Germline CDR1 is SGHRS and CDR2 is YFSETQ. The CDR3 spans 12 residues. V was clipped by 9 bases and J by 8 bases, with 14 bases between them. The CDR3 loop reads CATYAGGEKLFF. The CDR3 DNA reads as TGCGCCACCTATGCCGGGGGGGAAAAACTGTTTTTT.